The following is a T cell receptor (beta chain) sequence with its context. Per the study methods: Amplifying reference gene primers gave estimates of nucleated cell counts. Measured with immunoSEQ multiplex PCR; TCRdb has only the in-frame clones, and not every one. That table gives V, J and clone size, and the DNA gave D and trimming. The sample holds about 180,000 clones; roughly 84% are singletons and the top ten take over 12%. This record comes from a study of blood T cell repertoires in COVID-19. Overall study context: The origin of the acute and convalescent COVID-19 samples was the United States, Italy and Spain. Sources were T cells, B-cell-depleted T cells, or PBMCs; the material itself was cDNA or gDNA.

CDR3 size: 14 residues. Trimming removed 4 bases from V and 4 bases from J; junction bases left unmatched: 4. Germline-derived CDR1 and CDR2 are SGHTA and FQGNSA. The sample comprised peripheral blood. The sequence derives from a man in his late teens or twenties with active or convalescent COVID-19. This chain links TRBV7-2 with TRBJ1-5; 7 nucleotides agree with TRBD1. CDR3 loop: CASSSRQGNQPQHF. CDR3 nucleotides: TGTGCCAGCAGCTCCCGACAGGGTAATCAGCCCCAGCATTTT.